This T cell receptor (beta chain) was obtained from a study of human T cells and chemical hapten exposure. Study at large: Patients' scalps got diphenylcyclopropenone weekly throughout the approximately 25-week study.

There are many counts of this clonotype. Antigen: not known. Points from the study as a whole: Expanded TCRs showed more large CDR3 clusters than pre-sensitization or healthy control sets.

Documented time point: patch test 1, 2 weeks after DPC sensitization. Treatment described: therapeutic diphenylcyclopropenone sensitization with weekly scalp DPC. The CDR3 has 15 residues. V was clipped by 0 bases and J by 3 bases, with 10 bases between them. CDR1 and CDR2 from the germline V gene are SGDLS and YYNGEE. TCRdb independently ran MiXCR on the RACE reads; one entry per CDR3 protein. Of around 380,000 distinct CDR3 sequences in the sample, around 4.8% were seen once. The gene calls are TRBV9 and TRBJ1-5; D remains unclear. The sequence came from a woman in her 50s with alopecia areata. Some clones in this sample may be carry-over from other donors' samples. The sample consisted of whole blood, taken in connection with sensitization to the hapten diphenylcyclopropenone (DPC). CDR3 protein: CASSVGAEHNQPQHF. CDR3 in DNA: TGTGCCAGCAGCGTAGGAGCAGAGCACAATCAGCCCCAGCATTTT.